The sequence of this TCR beta chain was determined in a study of blood T cell repertoires in COVID-19. Whole-study context: From T cells, B-cell-depleted T cells, or PBMCs came the material, which was cDNA or gDNA.

The CDR3 is made up of 15 amino acids. V lost 5 bases to trimming and J lost 4 bases, with 14 bases between them. Germline lookup yields CDR1 SGHAT and CDR2 FQNNGV. The repertoire was sequenced with immunoSEQ multiplex PCR; TCRdb's copy has only in-frame clones and lacks some. The profile covers a few hundred thousand clones, with approximately 86% appearing a single time and roughly 3% taken by the ten largest. This rearrangement joins TRBV11-2 to TRBJ2-2, with D perhaps TRBD1 (6 bases). The sequenced sample was peripheral blood. The TCR comes from a woman aged 18-29 years with acute or convalescent COVID-19. Written as DNA, the CDR3 is TGTGCCAGCAGCCCGGGACATTCTGCCACCGGGGAGCTGTTTTTT. Its translation: CASSPGHSATGELFF.